This TCR beta chain was obtained from a study of CD8+ T cells in alopecia areata. Notes on the study in general: Sequencing of scalp samples also captures resident alphabeta T cells of normal skin. An increase in clonality over normal scalp was evident in lesional scalp, especially alopecia totalis/universalis. Patients displayed less clarity in TCR sharing than mice, a finding possibly related to HLA.

Isolated RNA was reverse transcribed into cDNA used as the sequencing template. The repertoire was sequenced with immunoSEQ multiplex PCR; TCRdb's copy has only in-frame clones and lacks some. The sample carries some 200,000 clones, approximately 60% recorded once. As regards this clone: No antigen is known for it. This sample includes further DNA sequences coding for the same CDR3.

V was trimmed by 0 bases and J by 3 bases, leaving 7 bases between them. This CDR3 contains 13 residues. Per the germline V gene, CDR1 is SGHRS and CDR2 is YFSETQ. Starting from PBMCs, sorting isolated CD4+ and CD8+ T cells. The material sequenced was CD8+ T cells sorted from blood. This sequence was found in a human donor in good health. The V and J genes are TRBV5-1 and TRBJ2-7, with unresolved D. The DNA of the CDR3 is TGCGCCAGCAGCTTGGCCGGCAGCTACGAGCAGTACTTC. Its protein is CASSLAGSYEQYF.